This is a list of T cell receptor beta chains from one sample in a study of blood T cells in healthy people across ages. TCRdb analysed the 5' RACE reads with MiXCR anew, one entry per CDR3 protein. The sample includes roughly 2 million distinct CDR3 sequences, about 50% of them seen just once. The material sequenced was blood. Receptors originate from a woman between 40 and 50 years old in good health. Each CDR3 is given with its conserved first and last residue. The D gene is left open where the match is weak. The size entry is marked missing in some rows and otherwise reads once, few, many or a size class.

V gene	J gene	clone size	D gene	CDR3 DNA	CDR3 protein
TRBV29-1	TRBJ2-7	many	.	TGCAGCGTTTGGACGACCTACGAGCAGTACTTC	CSVWTTYEQYF
TRBV28	TRBJ1-1	.	.	TGTGCCAGCAGTTTATGGGGGGGGAGAGGCACTGAAGCTTTCTTT	CASSLWGGRGTEAFF
TRBV20-1	TRBJ1-2	.	.	TGCAGTGCTAGCAGGGAAACTATCTATGGCTACACCTTC	CSASRETIYGYTF
TRBV5-1	TRBJ2-7	.	TRBD1	TGCGCCAGCGGCCAAGGGACAGGAACCTACGAGCAGTACTTC	CASGQGTGTYEQYF
TRBV6-2/TRBV6-3	TRBJ1-1	few	.	TGTGCCAGCAGGGATCCTCCCGGGAGCATGAACACTGAAGCTTTCTTT	CASRDPPGSMNTEAFF
TRBV4-3	TRBJ2-5	.	.	TGCGCCAGCAGCCAAGATCCCACAGGGCCCCAAGAGACCCAGTACTTC	CASSQDPTGPQETQYF
TRBV12-3/TRBV12-4	TRBJ2-7	.	TRBD2	TGTGCCAGCAGTTTCTCTAGCGGGGGTGAGCAGTACTTC	CASSFSSGGEQYF
TRBV13	TRBJ2-7	.	TRBD1	TGTGCCAGCAGCCCAGGACAGGGAATGATCTACGAGCAGTACTTC	CASSPGQGMIYEQYF
TRBV4-3	TRBJ2-1	.	.	TGCGCCAGCAGCCAAGGTAGCAGGGGAAATGAGCAGTTCTTC	CASSQGSRGNEQFF
TRBV10-3	TRBJ2-3	once	TRBD1	TGTGCCATCAGCACGGGACAGGGGGATCCTGGGTCGCAGTATTTT	CAISTGQGDPGSQYF
TRBV12-3/TRBV12-4	TRBJ1-2	few	.	TGTGCCAGCAGTTTGTTGCAGGGAGAGGGCTACACCTTC	CASSLLQGEGYTF
TRBV10-1	TRBJ1-2	.	.	TGCGCCAGCAGCCCCGTCAGGGGATATGGCTACACCTTC	CASSPVRGYGYTF
TRBV15	TRBJ1-6	.	TRBD1	TGTGCCACCAGCAGAAAACCGGGACAGGGGGCATATTCACCCCTCCACTTT	CATSRKPGQGAYSPLHF
TRBV7-9	TRBJ2-4	.	.	TGTGCCAGCAGCCAAGCCGGGGCTTTAGCCAAAAACATTCAGTACTTC	CASSQAGALAKNIQYF
TRBV25-1	TRBJ2-1	.	.	TGTGCCACCAACTTTTTCAATGAGCAGTTCTTC	CATNFFNEQFF
TRBV20-1	TRBJ1-2	.	TRBD1	TGCAGTGCTACCTCTGGGACAGCTCTCGGCTATGGCTACACCTTC	CSATSGTALGYGYTF
TRBV7-9	TRBJ2-1	.	TRBD2	TGTGCCAGCAGCCCGCGGGGGGGCCATGCAAATGAGCAGTTCTTC	CASSPRGGHANEQFF
TRBV21-1	TRBJ2-3	.	.	TGTGCCAGCAGCTTGGGACAGACTTCTAACACAGATACGCAGTATTTT	CASSLGQTSNTDTQYF
TRBV11-2	TRBJ2-3	.	TRBD2	TGTGCCAGCAGCCAGAGAAGAACCGGGACTAGCGGGGGGGTCGCCACAGATACGCAGTATTTT	CASSQRRTGTSGGVATDTQYF
TRBV28	TRBJ2-5	few	.	TGTGCCAGCAGTTTCCAGGGATGGGGAGAGACCCAGTACTTC	CASSFQGWGETQYF
TRBV28	TRBJ2-1	few	.	TGTGCCAGCAGCATAATTCCGACGGGGGAGCAGTTCTTC	CASSIIPTGEQFF
TRBV6-5	TRBJ1-2	.	TRBD1	TGTGCCAGCAGTGACGACAGGGGAAACTATGGCTACACCTTC	CASSDDRGNYGYTF
TRBV6-1	TRBJ1-2	.	TRBD1	TGTGCCAGCAGTGGCCGGGACAGGGGTTTCAACTATGGCTACACCTTC	CASSGRDRGFNYGYTF
TRBV7-9	TRBJ1-2	few	.	TGTGCCAGCAGCGATTTAATTAACTATGGCTACACCTTC	CASSDLINYGYTF